This TCR beta chain derives from a study of cytomegalovirus exposure and HLA in healthy donors. Study observations and caveats: Data from an earlier analysis indicated that most TCR beta V segments were productive either about 87% or about 30% of the time. Donor immune exposure was known only as CMV serostatus. Association of a missense DCLRE1C variant with TCR beta V- and J-gene trimming was reported in a later analysis.

With regard to this clone: Its antigen is still unknown.

Sampled while nominally healthy, donors likely had unrecorded immune exposures. Vbeta (60) and Jbeta (13) primers were used in the PCR. Libraries were prepared by immunoSEQ multiplex PCR; TCRdb keeps only in-frame clonotypes and omits some of them. The table records 200,000 to 250,000 clones, 70% to 80% of them present only once. The TCR originated in a woman aged 30 to 39 in good health and CMV-seronegative. The specimen was PBMCs.

The CDR3 bases are TGTGCCAGCAGCTTGGGTCCGACTCCCGGGGCCTACAATGAGCAGTTCTTC. Its translation: CASSLGPTPGAYNEQFF. This chain connects TRBV5-5 to TRBJ2-1, with a tentative D call TRBD2 (5 bases). V lost 0 bases, J lost 2 bases, and 15 bases lay in between. Germline-derived CDR1 and CDR2 are SGHKS and YYEKEE (reference sequence). CDR3 length equals 17 residues.